The clone carrying this T cell receptor beta chain was seen a handful of times. Use of 60 Vbeta and 13 Jbeta primers characterized the PCR. Method: immunoSEQ multiplex PCR; TCRdb's copy keeps in-frame clones and lacks some. The sample has 85,000 to 130,000 clones, approximately 73% seen once. The data belong to a study of cytomegalovirus exposure and HLA in healthy donors. CDR3 length: 15 residues. The germline V and J ends were trimmed by 3 bases and 8 bases, with 17 bases remaining between them. Germline V gene lookup returns CDR1 SGDLS and CDR2 YYNGEE. The TCR was taken from a woman aged 50 to 65 in good health and CMV-seropositive. The sequencing sample was made of PBMCs. The chain is built from TRBV9 and TRBJ1-4; tentatively, D is TRBD1 (5 bases). The CDR3, as DNA: TGTGCCAGCAGCGAGCACGGAGGCGGGGGGGAAAAACTGTTTTTT. It encodes CASSEHGGGGEKLFF.